These 26 T cell receptor beta chains originate from one sample sequenced in a study of blood T cell repertoires in COVID-19. Data came from immunoSEQ multiplex PCR; TCRdb stores just in-frame clones and leaves some out. The profile shows about 390,000 clones, roughly 89% of them singletons. Specimen: PBMCs or T cells enriched from blood (not recorded which). These TCRs come from a woman aged 45-60 years who had recovered from COVID-19.

J is TRBJ2-1 and V is TRBV13, with 8 bases aligning to TRBD2. The CDR3 consists of 16 residues. Germline assignment: CDR1 PRHDT and CDR2 FYEKMQ (reference sequence). The J segment lost 5 bases and the V segment lost 0 bases, leaving 6 bases of the junction unmatched. The CDR3 region has the DNA TGTGCCAGCAGCTTAGGGGGGACTAGACAGGACAATGAGCAGTTCTTC. This sequence encodes CASSLGGTRQDNEQFF.

The V call is TRBV19, the J call TRBJ2-1; D is unclear. V lost 6 bases and J 5 bases, leaving 8 bases between the germline ends. The germline V gene encodes CDR1 LNHDA and CDR2 SQIVND (reference sequence). The CDR3 loop spans 12 amino acids. This chain's CDR3 is CASRDEDNEQFF. The CDR3 DNA follows: TGTGCCAGTAGAGACGAGGACAATGAGCAGTTCTTC.

The rearrangement joins TRBV5-1 to TRBJ1-1; D perhaps matches TRBD1 (5 bases). The V gene's germline CDR1 is SGHRS and CDR2 YFSETQ. V lost 0 bases, J lost 0 bases, and 9 bases lay in between. CDR3 length equals 15 residues. CDR3: CASSLARQMNTEAFF. The CDR3 bases are TGCGCCAGCAGCTTGGCAAGACAGATGAACACTGAAGCTTTCTTT.

This clone was found a few times. The CDR3, as DNA: TGTGCCAGCAGCCTCCGGGACAGGAACACTGAAGCTTTCTTT. This sequence encodes CASSLRDRNTEAFF. The rearrangement uses TRBV7-8 and TRBJ1-1; the match to TRBD1 covers 7 bases. Per germline, CDR1 SGHVS and CDR2 FQNEAQ. The junction had 4 bases not matched to a gene; V was cut back by 5 bases and J by 1 base. This CDR3 is built from 14 residues.

The V and J genes are TRBV5-5 and TRBJ1-3, with D possibly matching TRBD1 (5 bases). Germline CDR1 reads SGHKS; CDR2 reads YYEKEE (reference sequence). V lost 4 bases and J 0 bases, leaving 14 bases between the germline ends. This CDR3 has 16 residues. The DNA of the CDR3 is TGTGCCAGCAGCCTATATGACAGAAACTCTGGAAACACCATATATTTT. It encodes CASSLYDRNSGNTIYF. The complete variable domain, with remaining parts taken from reference TRBV5-5 and TRBJ1-3, reads DAGVTQSPTHLIKTRGQQVTLRCSPISGHKSVSWYQQVLGQGPQFIFQYYEKEERGRGNFPDRFSARQFPNYSSELNVNALLLGDSALYLCASSLYDRNSGNTIYFGEGSWLTVV.

This chain connects TRBV19 to TRBJ1-1; D gene uncertain. This CDR3 contains 15 residues. Germline CDR1 reads LNHDA; CDR2 reads SQIVND (reference sequence). Between the trimmed V and J ends, which lost 5 bases and 0 bases, there was a span of 13 bases. Written as DNA, the CDR3 is TGTGCCAGTAGTCGAGGCGAAACCATGAACACTGAAGCTTTCTTT. Translated, it gives CASSRGETMNTEAFF.

This clone has a handful of counts. The gene calls are TRBV4-2 and TRBJ1-2; TRBD1 aligns across 11 bases. V lost 4 bases and J lost 4; bases outside the gene matches: 5. The CDR3 has 15 amino acids. CDR1 and CDR2 (germline): LGHNA, YNFKEQ. CDR3 sequence (DNA): TGTGCCAGCAGCCGCGGACAGGGGGCCTTCTATGGCTACACCTTC. Translating gives CASSRGQGAFYGYTF.

The CDR3 DNA reads as TGTGCCAGCAGCTCGAGCGGGTATAGCAATCAGCCCCAGCATTTT. This encodes CASSSSGYSNQPQHF. The chain is built from TRBV7-9 and TRBJ1-5; no definite D call. Germline lookup yields CDR1 SEHNR and CDR2 FQNEAQ (reference sequence). The CDR3 has 15 residues. V dropped 4 bases and J dropped 0 bases, with 10 bases sitting between them.

The chain is built from TRBV7-2 and TRBJ1-1; weak D call: TRBD1 (5 bases). Germline V gene lookup returns CDR1 SGHTA and CDR2 FQGNSA. V shed 1 base and J shed 5 bases, with 8 bases lying between them. The CDR3 totals 13 residues. The CDR3 nucleotides read TGTGCCAGCAGCTTAGGCGGGGGTACTGAAGCTTTCTTT. The encoded protein is CASSLGGGTEAFF. The variable domain in full, completed from reference TRBV7-2 and TRBJ1-1, reads GAGVSQSPSNKVTEKGKDVELRCDPISGHTALYWYRQSLGQGLEFLIYFQGNSAPDKSGLPSDRFSAERTGGSVSTLTIQRTQQEDSAVYLCASSLGGGTEAFFGQGTRLTVV.

This chain uses TRBV6-5 with TRBJ2-2; no firm D call. Trimming took 4 bases from V and 6 from J, leaving 15 bases between them. Germline CDR1 reads MNHEY; CDR2 reads SVGAGI. The CDR3 is 15 amino acids. In DNA form, the CDR3 reads TGTGCCAGCAGTTCTGCCGGTGTGGGCCCCGGGGAGCTGTTTTTT. It yields the protein CASSSAGVGPGELFF.

The sample holds one count of this clone. This sequence joins TRBV6-4 and TRBJ1-5; D gene unclear. V was clipped by 4 bases and J by 6 bases, with 10 bases between them. CDR3 length: 13 amino acids. The germline V gene encodes CDR1 MRHNA and CDR2 SNTAGT. In nucleotides, the CDR3 is TGTGCCAGCAGTGCGGGAGCCGGTCAGCCCCAGCATTTT. Protein sequence: CASSAGAGQPQHF.

The rearrangement uses TRBV7-9 and TRBJ2-4, with a weak D call TRBD1 (6 bases). The ends were cut back, 5 bases at V and 8 bases at J, with 13 bases in the middle. CDR1 and CDR2 from the germline V gene are SEHNR and FQNEAQ (reference sequence). The CDR3 length is 13 residues. DNA of the CDR3: TGTGCCAGCAGCCAAACAGGGCTGGACATTCAGTACTTC. Residues: CASSQTGLDIQYF.

J is TRBJ1-3 and V is TRBV5-6; 9 bases agree with TRBD1. This CDR3 has 15 amino acids. The J segment lost 8 bases and the V segment lost 2 bases, leaving 8 bases of the junction unmatched. Per germline, CDR1 SGHDT and CDR2 YYEEEE. The CDR3 region has the DNA TGTGCCAGCAGCTTCCCCGGGACAGGGAAGTACACCATATATTTT. Translation gives CASSFPGTGKYTIYF.

The chain is built from TRBV24-1 and TRBJ1-1, with 9 nucleotides matching TRBD1. After removal of 7 bases from V and 8 bases from J, the junction contained 10 bases not matched to a gene. Germline-derived CDR1 and CDR2 are KGHDR and SFDVKD. This CDR3 comprises 14 residues. The CDR3 region is CATSPKTGGVEAFF. In DNA, the CDR3 is TGTGCCACCAGCCCCAAGACAGGGGGTGTCGAAGCTTTCTTT.

This clone has just a few counts. The identical CDR3 is also encoded by other nucleotide sequences in the sample. The chain couples TRBV18 to TRBJ1-1; D is ambiguous. Germline V CDR1 and CDR2: KGHSH, LQKENI. This CDR3 region has 13 residues. V lost 2 bases and J 1 base, leaving 5 bases between the germline ends. The CDR3 bases are TGTGCCAGCTCACCAGGAGAGAACACTGAAGCTTTCTTT. Amino acids: CASSPGENTEAFF.

The CDR3 nucleotides read TGTGCCAGCTCACCCAGGACAGGGCGGGTTGAAGCTTTCTTT. This codes for CASSPRTGRVEAFF. This rearrangement joins TRBV18 to TRBJ1-1; 8 bases align to TRBD1. J gave up 7 bases and V 3 bases, and 7 bases lay outside the gene matches. CDR1 and CDR2 (germline): KGHSH, LQKENI. CDR3 size: 14 residues.

CDR3 loop: CASSPGITEAFF. Written as DNA, the CDR3 is TGTGCCAGCAGCCCCGGGATCACTGAAGCTTTCTTT. The V call is TRBV2, the J call TRBJ1-1; D uncertain. V lost 6 bases and J lost 4, with 9 bases in between. The CDR3 has 12 residues. Germline V gene data show CDR1 as SNHLY and CDR2 as FYNNEI.

The V call is TRBV2, the J call TRBJ1-1; D is possibly TRBD1 (5 bases). Germline assignment: CDR1 SNHLY and CDR2 FYNNEI. CDR3 length equals 14 residues. V lost 10 bases to trimming and J lost 4 bases, with 19 bases between them. In nucleotides, the CDR3 is TGTGCCACCACAAACCAGGGAAGGGTCACTGAAGCTTTCTTT. This sequence encodes CATTNQGRVTEAFF.

J is TRBJ2-2 and V is TRBV18; D is ambiguous. V dropped 2 bases and J dropped 1 base, with 5 bases sitting between them. The CDR3 is made up of 14 amino acids. Germline V gene data show CDR1 as KGHSH and CDR2 as LQKENI. CDR3 protein: CASSPTLNTGELFF. The CDR3 nucleotides are TGTGCCAGCTCACCAACTCTGAACACCGGGGAGCTGTTTTTT. Based on the CDR3 plus reference TRBV18 and TRBJ2-2, the full variable domain is NAGVMQNPRHLVRRRGQEARLRCSPMKGHSHVYWYRQLPEEGLKFMVYLQKENIIDESGMPKERFSAEFPKEGPSILRIQQVVRGDSAAYFCASSPTLNTGELFFGEGSRLTVL.

CDR3 amino acids: CASNLQGSDTEAFF. In DNA form, the CDR3 reads TGCGCCAGCAACCTACAGGGTTCGGACACTGAAGCTTTCTTT. The genes are TRBV4-1 and TRBJ1-1; D perhaps matches TRBD1 (6 bases). CDR3 length equals 14 residues. The V end was cut by 7 bases, the J end by 3 bases, with 15 bases between. Germline assignment: CDR1 MGHRA and CDR2 YSYEKL.

Worth noting for this clone: In the same sample, other DNA sequences code for this CDR3. The V call is TRBV27, the J call TRBJ1-6; 7 bases line up with TRBD1. The CDR3 runs to 13 residues. The junction had 3 bases not matched to a gene; V was cut back by 4 bases and J by 9 bases. Germline assignment: CDR1 MNHEY and CDR2 SMNVEV (reference sequence). The chain's CDR3 is CASSSPGGSPLHF. CDR3 nucleotides: TGTGCCAGCAGTTCGCCAGGGGGTTCACCCCTCCACTTT.

This chain links TRBV3-1 (or the pseudogene TRBV3-2) with TRBJ1-2; D is uncertain. Looked up from germline, CDR1 is LGHDT and CDR2 is YNNKEL (reference sequence). The V and J ends lost 2 bases and 0 bases respectively, with 10 bases between them. This CDR3 contains 15 residues. CDR3 region: CASSQKTYSNYGYTF. The CDR3 nucleotides are TGTGCCAGCAGCCAAAAGACATATTCTAACTATGGCTACACCTTC.

J is TRBJ2-7 and V is TRBV3-1 (or the pseudogene TRBV3-2); TRBD1 aligns across 7 bases. J lost 6 bases, V lost 1 base, and 3 bases had no gene match. The CDR3 spans 13 residues. Germline-derived CDR1 and CDR2 are LGHDT and YNNKEL (reference sequence). CDR3: CASSQGRGSEQYF. The CDR3 nucleotides read TGTGCCAGCAGCCAAGGCAGGGGGAGCGAGCAGTACTTC.

CDR3 protein: CASRAWTAANYGYTF. The DNA of the CDR3 is TGTGCCAGTAGGGCCTGGACAGCAGCTAACTATGGCTACACCTTC. J is TRBJ1-2 and V is TRBV19, with a possible D match to TRBD1 (6 bases). V lost 6 bases and J lost 0, with 14 bases in between. The germline CDR1 and CDR2 sequences are LNHDA and SQIVND (reference sequence). This CDR3 contains 15 residues.

V gene TRBV7-9 combines with J gene TRBJ1-2; D remains unclear. The V and J ends lost 5 bases and 0 bases respectively, with 22 bases between them. Germline V gene sequence: CDR1 SEHNR, CDR2 FQNEAQ (reference sequence). CDR3 size: 18 residues. Written as DNA, the CDR3 is TGTGCCAGCAGCCGACATCGGGGTTTAGTCCTAGCTAACTATGGCTACACCTTC. Protein sequence: CASSRHRGLVLANYGYTF.

The chain recombines TRBV4-1 with TRBJ1-5; no definite D call. V was shortened by 0 bases and J by 2 bases, with 11 bases between the two germline ends. The CDR3 sequence is 16 residues long. Per germline, CDR1 MGHRA and CDR2 YSYEKL. This chain's CDR3 is CASSQESGPRNQPQHF. The CDR3 DNA sequence: TGCGCCAGCAGCCAAGAGAGCGGCCCGCGCAATCAGCCCCAGCATTTT.